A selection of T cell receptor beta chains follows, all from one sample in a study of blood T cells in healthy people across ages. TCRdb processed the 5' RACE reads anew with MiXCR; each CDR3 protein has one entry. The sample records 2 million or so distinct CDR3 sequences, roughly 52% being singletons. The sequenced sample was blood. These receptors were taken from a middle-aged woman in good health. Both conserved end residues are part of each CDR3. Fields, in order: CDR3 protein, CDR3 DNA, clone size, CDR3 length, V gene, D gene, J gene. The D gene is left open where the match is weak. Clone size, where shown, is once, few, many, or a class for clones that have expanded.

CDR3aa: CASSSPPRGEQYF
CDR3nt: TGTGCCAGCAGCTCCCCCCCGCGGGGCGAGCAGTACTTC
abundance: NA
len: 13
v_gene: TRBV6-6
d_gene: NA
j_gene: TRBJ2-7

CDR3aa: CASSQERSGRGTNEQFF
CDR3nt: TGCGCCAGCAGCCAAGAACGTAGCGGCAGGGGAACCAATGAGCAGTTCTTC
abundance: NA
len: 17
v_gene: TRBV4-3
d_gene: NA
j_gene: TRBJ2-1

CDR3aa: CASSFRRDHQETQYF
CDR3nt: TGTGCCAGCAGCTTTAGAAGGGACCACCAAGAGACCCAGTACTTC
abundance: few
len: 15
v_gene: TRBV11-1
d_gene: NA
j_gene: TRBJ2-5

CDR3aa: CASSQGRAPSGDTQYF
CDR3nt: TGCGCCAGCAGCCAAGGAAGGGCCCCTTCGGGAGATACGCAGTATTTT
abundance: NA
len: 16
v_gene: TRBV4-3
d_gene: NA
j_gene: TRBJ2-3

CDR3aa: CASSQSPGSYKNIQYF
CDR3nt: TGTGCCAGCAGCCAATCCCCGGGGTCCTATAAAAACATTCAGTACTTC
abundance: NA
len: 16
v_gene: TRBV3-1
d_gene: NA
j_gene: TRBJ2-4

CDR3aa: CSVQKGREGQYF
CDR3nt: TGCAGCGTTCAAAAGGGCAGGGAGGGCCAGTACTTC
abundance: NA
len: 12
v_gene: TRBV29-1
d_gene: TRBD2
j_gene: TRBJ2-5

CDR3aa: CSARESVAIQYF
CDR3nt: TGCAGTGCTAGAGAGTCGGTGGCCATTCAGTACTTC
abundance: NA
len: 12
v_gene: TRBV20-1
d_gene: NA
j_gene: TRBJ2-4

CDR3aa: CASSQDRGLRGYTF
CDR3nt: TGTGCCAGCAGCCAAGATCGGGGTTTGCGTGGCTACACCTTC
abundance: NA
len: 14
v_gene: TRBV14
d_gene: NA
j_gene: TRBJ1-2

CDR3aa: CASRATGDTQYF
CDR3nt: TGTGCCAGCAGAGCGACAGGGGATACGCAGTATTTT
abundance: NA
len: 12
v_gene: TRBV14
d_gene: TRBD1
j_gene: TRBJ2-3

CDR3aa: CASSSGQVAYNEQFF
CDR3nt: TGTGCCAGCAGTTCCGGACAGGTCGCCTACAATGAGCAGTTCTTC
abundance: few
len: 15
v_gene: TRBV27
d_gene: TRBD1
j_gene: TRBJ2-1

CDR3aa: CASSYSNEGGETQYF
CDR3nt: TGTGCCAGCAGTTACTCGAATGAAGGGGGGGAGACCCAGTACTTC
abundance: NA
len: 15
v_gene: TRBV6-5
d_gene: NA
j_gene: TRBJ2-5

CDR3aa: CASSEAGVGYTF
CDR3nt: TGTGCCAGCAGTGAGGCGGGTGTGGGCTACACCTTC
abundance: NA
len: 12
v_gene: TRBV6-1
d_gene: NA
j_gene: TRBJ1-2

CDR3aa: CASSQNRVSYEQYF
CDR3nt: TGTGCCAGCAGCCAGAACAGGGTGAGCTACGAGCAGTACTTC
abundance: few
len: 14
v_gene: TRBV7-2
d_gene: NA
j_gene: TRBJ2-7

CDR3aa: CASRYEAGGYGYTF
CDR3nt: TGCGCCAGCAGATACGAAGCCGGGGGGTATGGCTACACCTTC
abundance: NA
len: 14
v_gene: TRBV5-1
d_gene: NA
j_gene: TRBJ1-2

CDR3aa: CASSLAIAEWYGYTF
CDR3nt: TGTGCCAGCAGCTTAGCCATCGCAGAGTGGTATGGCTACACCTTC
abundance: NA
len: 15
v_gene: TRBV7-8
d_gene: NA
j_gene: TRBJ1-2

CDR3aa: CATSARKADTQYF
CDR3nt: TGTGCCACTAGCGCCCGCAAGGCAGATACGCAGTATTTT
abundance: NA
len: 13
v_gene: TRBV15
d_gene: NA
j_gene: TRBJ2-3

CDR3aa: CASRRTGGLYEQYF
CDR3nt: TGTGCCAGCCGGCGGACAGGGGGACTGTACGAGCAGTACTTC
abundance: once
len: 14
v_gene: TRBV14
d_gene: TRBD1
j_gene: TRBJ2-7

CDR3aa: CASTTGEGSEQFF
CDR3nt: TGTGCCAGCACAACGGGGGAGGGTAGCGAGCAGTTCTTC
abundance: NA
len: 13
v_gene: TRBV5-6
d_gene: TRBD2
j_gene: TRBJ2-1

CDR3aa: CSARDPPGTYEQYF
CDR3nt: TGCAGTGCTAGAGATCCCCCGGGTACCTACGAGCAGTACTTC
abundance: NA
len: 14
v_gene: TRBV20-1
d_gene: NA
j_gene: TRBJ2-7

CDR3aa: CASSFTGAFEKLFF
CDR3nt: TGTGCCAGCAGTTTCACAGGGGCCTTTGAAAAACTGTTTTTT
abundance: NA
len: 14
v_gene: TRBV7-9
d_gene: TRBD1
j_gene: TRBJ1-4

CDR3aa: CASSQDPGTGDDEQYF
CDR3nt: TGCGCCAGCAGCCAAGATCCAGGGACAGGGGATGACGAGCAGTACTTC
abundance: NA
len: 16
v_gene: TRBV4-1
d_gene: TRBD1
j_gene: TRBJ2-7

CDR3aa: CASSLRTGGQGSIQYF
CDR3nt: TGTGCCAGCAGCTTGCGAACAGGAGGGCAGGGGAGCATTCAGTACTTC
abundance: few
len: 16
v_gene: TRBV7-2
d_gene: NA
j_gene: TRBJ2-4

CDR3aa: CASSESGGANYGYTF
CDR3nt: TGTGCCAGCAGCGAGTCCGGGGGAGCTAACTATGGCTACACCTTC
abundance: NA
len: 15
v_gene: TRBV6-2/TRBV6-3
d_gene: NA
j_gene: TRBJ1-2

CDR3aa: CASSQDPWPTGGHQPQHF
CDR3nt: TGCGCCAGCAGCCAAGATCCCTGGCCGACAGGGGGCCATCAGCCCCAGCATTTT
abundance: NA
len: 18
v_gene: TRBV4-1
d_gene: TRBD1
j_gene: TRBJ1-5

CDR3aa: CASSLTGTSGGGAKNIQYF
CDR3nt: TGCGCCAGCAGCTTGACCGGGACTAGCGGGGGTGGGGCCAAAAACATTCAGTACTTC
abundance: NA
len: 19
v_gene: TRBV5-1
d_gene: TRBD2
j_gene: TRBJ2-4

CDR3aa: CDRGSRETQYF
CDR3nt: TGTGACCGGGGCAGTCGAGAGACCCAGTACTTC
abundance: NA
len: 11
v_gene: TRBV6-2/TRBV6-3
d_gene: NA
j_gene: TRBJ2-5

CDR3aa: CASSPRTFRGPTDTQYF
CDR3nt: TGTGCCAGCAGTCCCCGAACGTTTAGAGGGCCCACAGATACGCAGTATTTT
abundance: few
len: 17
v_gene: TRBV27
d_gene: NA
j_gene: TRBJ2-3

CDR3aa: CASSLGTGIGNYGYTF
CDR3nt: TGTGCCAGCAGCTTGGGGACAGGGATAGGTAACTATGGCTACACCTTC
abundance: NA
len: 16
v_gene: TRBV5-5
d_gene: TRBD1
j_gene: TRBJ1-2

CDR3aa: CASSQSRGTYGYTF
CDR3nt: TGCGCCAGCAGCCAATCGCGGGGGACCTATGGCTACACCTTC
abundance: NA
len: 14
v_gene: TRBV4-3
d_gene: NA
j_gene: TRBJ1-2

CDR3aa: CASSLRLAGQDTQYF
CDR3nt: TGTGCCAGCAGCTTAAGGCTAGCGGGGCAAGATACGCAGTATTTT
abundance: few
len: 15
v_gene: TRBV7-9
d_gene: TRBD2
j_gene: TRBJ2-3

CDR3aa: CATSRDPAVQNPKNIQYF
CDR3nt: TGTGCCACCAGCAGAGATCCAGCCGTCCAAAACCCCAAAAACATTCAGTACTTC
abundance: few
len: 18
v_gene: TRBV15
d_gene: NA
j_gene: TRBJ2-4

CDR3aa: CASSFPGPGDTQYF
CDR3nt: TGTGCCAGCAGCTTTCCGGGCCCGGGGGATACGCAGTATTTT
abundance: NA
len: 14
v_gene: TRBV5-8
d_gene: NA
j_gene: TRBJ2-3

CDR3aa: CASSLRLRGGLYYEQFF
CDR3nt: TGTGCCAGCAGTTTAAGATTAAGGGGGGGGCTATACTATGAGCAGTTCTTC
abundance: NA
len: 17
v_gene: TRBV12-3/TRBV12-4
d_gene: NA
j_gene: TRBJ2-1

CDR3aa: CASSQDRGVGTDTQYF
CDR3nt: TGCGCCAGCAGCCAAGACAGGGGTGTTGGCACAGATACGCAGTATTTT
abundance: NA
len: 16
v_gene: TRBV4-2
d_gene: TRBD1
j_gene: TRBJ2-3

CDR3aa: CASSPGGVREQYF
CDR3nt: TGTGCCAGCAGCCCTGGGGGTGTGCGCGAGCAGTACTTC
abundance: NA
len: 13
v_gene: TRBV11-1
d_gene: NA
j_gene: TRBJ2-7

CDR3aa: CASSSQTSFRETQYF
CDR3nt: TGTGCCAGCAGTTCCCAGACTAGTTTCCGGGAGACCCAGTACTTC
abundance: few
len: 15
v_gene: TRBV6-5
d_gene: NA
j_gene: TRBJ2-5

CDR3aa: CASSLFRDRQPQHF
CDR3nt: TGTGCCAGCAGCTTGTTCAGGGATCGTCAGCCCCAGCATTTT
abundance: NA
len: 14
v_gene: TRBV5-6
d_gene: NA
j_gene: TRBJ1-5